This T cell receptor (beta chain) is drawn from a study of Graves' ophthalmopathy and Graves' hyperthyroidism (dated by TCRdb to 2016 to 2018). About the full investigation: Peripheral blood was collected before any treatment was given, at the time of initial diagnosis. The study used TCR beta repertoire signatures to distinguish Graves' ophthalmopathy from Graves' hyperthyroidism and to predict progression to ophthalmopathy. In total, over 130 blood samples were TCR-sequenced: approximately 42 ophthalmopathy, about 75 hyperthyroidism and roughly 17 hyperthyroidism-to-ophthalmopathy patients. To explore V-J signatures that separate ophthalmopathy from hyperthyroidism, a discovery set of 95 to 100 patients was enrolled, consisting of about 41 with ophthalmopathy and fewer than 60 with stable hyperthyroidism. An independent validation cohort comprised about 20 hyperthyroidism patients and over 15 patients who later progressed from hyperthyroidism to ophthalmopathy. In several hyperthyroidism patients, the T-cell repertoires found in thyroid tissue were compared with those found in blood. After sampling, hyperthyroidism patients received methimazole starting at 30 mg daily, and ophthalmopathy patients received high-dose intravenous methylprednisolone. The 75 to 100 discovery patients were randomly divided into training and test sets at a 7:3 ratio.

V and J lose 2 bases and 5 bases, and a span of 7 bases separates them. CDR1 is given as SGHDN and CDR2 as FVKESK, both from the germline V gene. From its cysteine to its phenylalanine, the CDR3 spans 12 amino acids. Of the read, only the CDR3 DNA is kept; its 36 bases are in frame from base 1. Hyperthyroidism was considered stable if no progression to ophthalmopathy occurred within 18 months of follow-up. Hyperthyroidism patients were newly diagnosed, with disease duration under 2 months, and aged 18 to 65 years. Anyone with other autoimmune diseases, uncontrolled infections, pregnancy or lactation was excluded from the study. Diagnosis was based on clinical symptoms, serum thyroxine, TRAb, thyroid ultrasound and orbital computed tomography. PBMCs were isolated from more than 9 ml of fresh peripheral blood by Ficoll-Paque density gradient centrifugation. Total RNA was extracted using Trizol reagent, and RNA quality was checked on an Agilent 2100 Bioanalyzer.

Many counts were recorded for this clonotype. Its antigen is still unknown. No qualities accompany the bases; no much larger clone lies one base away. The research as a whole found: Among expanded thyroid clonotypes with frequency above 0.001, most also showed up in blood, which suggests that blood repertoires may reflect the thyroid immune response. In validation, the model predicted ophthalmopathy progression with more than 55% sensitivity and roughly 72% specificity; some 13 predicted patients were CT-confirmed with GO in a median of around 6 months. The 13-signature model separated ophthalmopathy from stable hyperthyroidism with 87.88% sensitivity and about 81% specificity in cross-validation, and 80%/75% in the test set. No statistical method was used to predetermine the sample size, and group allocation was not hidden from the investigators.

TCR beta CDR3 regions were amplified from RNA transcripts for repertoire sequencing. The first round of RT-PCR was done with HTBI primers and the Qiagen OneStep RT-PCR kit, and was followed by a second round of multiplex PCR, then size selection and purification. The libraries underwent paired-end sequencing with 100 bp reads on an Illumina HiSeq2000. Concerning the study's data processing: SOAPnuke was used to process the reads, removing any read that contained adapters or uncalled bases, had a mean Phred below 15, or lacked an exact match to the constant primer or identifier. COPE v1.2.5 was used to merge the high-quality paired reads. Unique nucleotide sequences were defined as clonotypes and aligned to IMGT TRB V, D and J references using MiTCR v1.1. The analysis was limited to V-J combinations with a frequency above 0.0001, which together covered over 98% of repertoires. A TCR clonal expansion and chaos score per V-J combination was defined as the ratio of F50 clonal expansion to chaos observed in the TCRdist matrix. Welch's t-statistics and random forest were used to reduce features to about a dozen V-J combinations, which were fed into a naive Bayes classifier. The Morisita-Horn index was used to measure how similar the thyroid and blood repertoires were. TCRdb trimmed the raw reads at Q25, called clones with MiXCR and kept productive beta chains. Every distinct CDR3 protein forms one entry, paired with its most common genes and DNA. The V and J calls follow TCRdb's processing rather than the paper's. The sample table shows a few hundred thousand distinct CDR3 sequences, and just over 15% are seen once. Approximately 7% of the sample rests with the top ten.

The source is a woman between 18 and 30 years old with stable Graves' hyperthyroidism. Donor details come from another sample of the same person, matched by shared clones. The sample comprised peripheral blood. The receptor chain draws on TRBV14 and TRBJ2-7; the D gene is perhaps TRBD1, from 5 matching bases. The CDR3 reads CASSQLRDEQYF. The DNA sequence is given as TGTGCCAGCAGCCAACTCAGGGACGAGCAGTACTTC.